The T cell receptor beta chain under discussion was sequenced for a study of shared clonotypes between healthy human individuals. This CDR3 contains 17 residues. V lost 0 bases and J lost 0, with 11 bases in between. Germline values: CDR1 MNHEY, CDR2 SMNVEV (reference sequence). This clone was seen once. The split of CD4+ cells yielded CD45RA+ naive and CD45RA-negative memory subsets. Researchers ran the assay at a deep level. Per the authors' pipeline: Owing to the provision of junction-only sequences devoid of quality scores by immunoSEQ, filtering differed. TCRdb keeps only in-frame clones here, not all; method: immunoSEQ multiplex PCR. The DNA gave D and trimming, while V, J and clone size come from that table. The data show approximately 980,000 clones, around three quarters seen once.

This TCR was recovered from a man aged 18 to 35 in good health. V gene TRBV27 combines with J gene TRBJ2-2; D is tentatively TRBD1 or TRBD2 (6 bases each). The sample comprised memory CD4+ T cells sorted from blood. Indicated subset: CD45RA-negative fraction. As DNA, the CDR3 is TGTGCCAGCAGTTTATCGGGGGGCAGCGCGAACACCGGGGAGCTGTTTTTT. It specifies CASSLSGGSANTGELFF.